This passage covers 25 T cell receptor beta chains from one sample sequenced in a study of beta chain features in type 1 diabetes. The study reverse transcribed the entire isolated RNA, so it sequenced expressed TCRB transcripts. Assay used: immunoSEQ multiplex PCR; TCRdb lists only in-frame clones, some missing. The sample lists 400,000 to 500,000 clones, more than 11% seen once, with about 0.034% in the top ten. The specimen was naive CD4+ T cells from blood. All receptors come from a man aged 25 to 40 in good health.

In its sample, this clone was seen a few times. The J gene is TRBJ2-3, the V gene TRBV5-6; D unresolved. The CDR3 is 11 amino acids. Trimming removed 3 bases at V and 4 bases at J, with 3 bases between. The germline V gene encodes CDR1 SGHDT and CDR2 YYEEEE. The CDR3 nucleotides are TGTGCCAGCAGCTCCGCAGATACGCAGTATTTT. Translated, it gives CASSSADTQYF.

V and J are TRBV4-1 and TRBJ2-2, with no clear D. Germline V gives CDR1 MGHRA, CDR2 YSYEKL. V was shortened by 0 bases and J by 6 bases, with 5 bases between the two germline ends. The CDR3 sequence is 13 residues long. DNA of the CDR3: TGCGCCAGCAGCCAAGAAAGGGCCGGGGAGCTGTTTTTT. Translating it yields CASSQERAGELFF.

This sequence joins TRBV7-2 and TRBJ1-5; 7 bases are a match to TRBD1. Germline V lookup: CDR1 SGHTA, CDR2 FQGNSA. Trimming took 0 bases from V and 6 from J; bases not matched to a gene: 5. The CDR3 contains 15 residues. CDR3 loop: CASSLAVTGTQPQHF. Here the CDR3 DNA reads TGTGCCAGCAGCTTAGCGGTGACAGGGACTCAGCCCCAGCATTTT.

The J gene is TRBJ2-1, the V gene TRBV4-2, with 12 bases identical to TRBD2. V shed 4 bases and J 7 bases; nucleotides not matched to a gene: 23. The V gene's germline CDR1 is LGHNA and CDR2 YNFKEQ. The CDR3 loop spans 21 amino acids. The CDR3 DNA reads as TGTGCCAGCAGCCCTAACCGACTAGCGGGAGTACTTGTCGGCCTCGGAAATGAGCAGTTCTTC. Protein: CASSPNRLAGVLVGLGNEQFF.

This clone was found a few times. V is TRBV9 and J is TRBJ2-1; D gene unclear. Trimming removed 0 bases from V and 9 bases from J, with 10 bases in between. The CDR3 consists of 13 residues. Germline lookup yields CDR1 SGDLS and CDR2 YYNGEE. CDR3 DNA: TGTGCCAGCAGCGTAGGGGATGGTCTTGAGCAGTTCTTC. Protein product: CASSVGDGLEQFF. The complete variable domain, with remaining parts taken from reference TRBV9 and TRBJ2-1, reads DSGVTQTPKHLITATGQRVTLRCSPRSGDLSVYWYQQSLDQGLQFLIQYYNGEERAKGNILERFSAQQFPDLHSELNLSSLELGDSALYFCASSVGDGLEQFFGPGTRLTVL.

V and J are TRBV7-2 and TRBJ2-5, with 7 bases that match TRBD1. V lost 0 bases and J lost 4; bases outside the gene matches: 11. The CDR3 is 17 amino acids. Germline CDR1 and CDR2: SGHTA and FQGNSA. The CDR3 here is CASSLALDRVLGETQYF. Here the CDR3 DNA reads TGTGCCAGCAGCTTAGCCCTAGACAGGGTTTTAGGAGAGACCCAGTACTTC.

This clone was detected a few times. J is TRBJ2-1 and V is TRBV29-1; D unresolved. The V gene's germline CDR1 is SQVTM and CDR2 ANQGSEA. The V and J ends lost 4 bases and 1 base respectively, with 2 bases between them. The CDR3 length is 11 residues. The CDR3 loop reads CSVGSYNEQFF. CDR3 bases: TGCAGCGTTGGGTCCTACAATGAGCAGTTCTTC.

The chain employs TRBV18 and TRBJ1-3; D is undetermined. Trimming took off 6 bases at V and 1 base at J, with 4 bases between the two ends. CDR3 length equals 12 residues. CDR1 and CDR2 (germline): KGHSH, LQKENI. CDR3 sequence reads: CASSVSGNTIYF. The CDR3 DNA sequence: TGTGCCAGCTCCGTGTCTGGAAACACCATATATTTT.

This clone came up a few times. The chain carries TRBV7-6 and TRBJ2-3, with D uncertain. Trimming took 4 bases from V and 1 from J, leaving 12 bases between them. This CDR3 is 15 amino acids long. CDR1 is SGHVS, CDR2 FNYEAQ, per germline. CDR3 sequence reads: CASSYGWPGTDTQYF. CDR3 bases: TGTGCCAGCAGCTATGGGTGGCCGGGCACAGATACGCAGTATTTT. Based on the CDR3 plus reference TRBV7-6 and TRBJ2-3, the full variable domain is GAGVSQSPRYKVTKRGQDVALRCDPISGHVSLYWYRQALGQGPEFLTYFNYEAQQDKSGLPNDRFSAERPEGSISTLTIQRTEQRDSAMYRCASSYGWPGTDTQYFGPGTRLTVL.

The chain has TRBV18 and TRBJ1-1, with a possible D match to TRBD1 (5 bases). This CDR3 region has 16 residues. Germline V gene sequence: CDR1 KGHSH, CDR2 LQKENI. V was trimmed by 3 bases and J by 1 base, leaving 15 bases between them. This CDR3 is CASSPLAGRGNTEAFF. The CDR3 region has the DNA TGTGCCAGCTCACCCCTGGCAGGGCGAGGGAACACTGAAGCTTTCTTT.

This clone turned up a few times. The chain employs TRBV15 and TRBJ2-6; TRBD2 is a possible D gene (5 bases). CDR1 LNHNV and CDR2 YYDKDF come from the germline V gene (reference sequence). The CDR3 totals 15 residues. The ends were cut back, 3 bases at V and 2 bases at J, with 8 bases in the middle. CDR3 region: CATSSGLPGANVLTF. CDR3 bases: TGTGCCACCAGCAGCGGACTCCCTGGGGCCAACGTCCTGACTTTC.

This clone appeared a few times. This chain links TRBV7-9 with TRBJ2-1, with D hard to call. V gave up 2 bases and J gave up 0 bases, with 8 bases separating them. Germline V gene data show CDR1 as SEHNR and CDR2 as FQNEAQ (reference sequence). This CDR3 contains 15 residues. The CDR3 region is CASSLRLSSYNEQFF. The CDR3 nucleotides are TGTGCCAGCAGCTTAAGATTGAGCTCCTACAATGAGCAGTTCTTC. The variable domain in full, with the rest retrieved from reference TRBV7-9 and TRBJ2-1, is DTGVSQNPRHKITKRGQNVTFRCDPISEHNRLYWYRQTLGQGPEFLTYFQNEAQLEKSRLLSDRFSAERPKGSFSTLEIQRTEQGDSAMYLCASSLRLSSYNEQFFGPGTRLTVL.

The chain has TRBV29-1 and TRBJ2-2; 8 bases are a match to TRBD2. In germline, CDR1 is SQVTM, CDR2 ANQGSEA. The length of the CDR3 is 15 residues. V lost 4 bases, J lost 1 base, and 5 bases stayed unmatched. CDR3 sequence reads: CSVGGAGENTGELFF. CDR3 nucleotide sequence: TGCAGCGTTGGGGGAGCGGGAGAGAACACCGGGGAGCTGTTTTTT.

V is TRBV9 and J is TRBJ2-7; perhaps TRBD1 as D (7 bases). The CDR3 totals 14 residues. Trimming left V 4 bases short and J 3 bases short, with 14 bases between. Germline loops: CDR1 SGDLS, CDR2 YYNGEE. The CDR3 protein is CASSPRGVGYEQYF. In DNA form, the CDR3 reads TGTGCCAGCAGCCCCAGGGGGGTAGGCTACGAGCAGTACTTC.

Notes on this clone: The junction shows a germline mismatch at one end, possibly a read error. The V call is TRBV7-7, the J call TRBJ2-2; 10 nucleotides align to TRBD1. The germline gives CDR1 SSHAT, CDR2 FNYEAQ (reference sequence). The CDR3 consists of 14 residues. DNA of the CDR3: TGTGCTAGCAGCCCGGGGACAGGGGCCGGGGAGCTGTTTTTT. Protein: CASSPGTGAGELFF.

This clone showed up just a few times. V and J are TRBV18 and TRBJ1-4, with a possible D match to TRBD1 (5 bases). V was trimmed by 0 bases and J by 5 bases, leaving 13 bases between them. Germline V gene data show CDR1 as KGHSH and CDR2 as LQKENI. There are 16 residues in the CDR3. CDR3 residues: CASSPPKGRPNEKLFF. The CDR3 nucleotides are TGTGCCAGCTCACCACCGAAGGGACGCCCGAATGAAAAACTGTTTTTT.

This clone has only a few counts. The rearrangement joins TRBV7-9 to TRBJ2-7, with 7 bases fitting TRBD2. Trimming cost V 7 bases and J 3 bases; bases outside gene matches: 3. The CDR3 sequence is 12 residues long. Germline-derived CDR1 and CDR2 are SEHNR and FQNEAQ (reference sequence). As DNA, the CDR3 is TGTGCCAGCAAGAGGGAGGGCTACGAGCAGTACTTC. Translated, it gives CASKREGYEQYF.

Only one count was recorded for this clone. CDR3 amino acids: CASSLSRGTDTQYF. Here the CDR3 DNA reads TGTGCCAGCAGCTTATCAAGGGGCACAGATACGCAGTATTTT. This chain uses TRBV7-3 with TRBJ2-3; D call uncertain. V lost 2 bases and J 1 base, leaving 7 bases between the germline ends. CDR1 is SGHTA, CDR2 FQGTGA, per germline. There are 14 residues in the CDR3.

The CDR3 coding sequence is TGTGCTATCAGCCCGCTGTTGAACACTGAAGCTTTCTTT. Encoded protein: CAISPLLNTEAFF. The chain uses TRBV12-5 and TRBJ1-1; no reliable D call. The V end was cut by 10 bases, the J end by 0 bases, with 12 bases between. This CDR3 has 13 residues. Germline CDR1 is LGHNT and CDR2 is FRNRAP.

V and J are TRBV6-5 and TRBJ1-2; perhaps TRBD1 as D (6 bases). Germline V gives CDR1 MNHEY, CDR2 SVGAGI. The CDR3 runs 13 residues. The V end was cut by 6 bases, the J end by 8 bases, with 16 bases between. CDR3 nucleotides: TGTGCCAGCAGGGATCCAGGGGAACGAGGCTACACCTTC. Protein: CASRDPGERGYTF.

On this clone itself: The identical CDR3 is also encoded by other nucleotide sequences in the sample. The chain recombines TRBV29-1 with TRBJ1-3; no definite D call. Germline assignment: CDR1 SQVTM and CDR2 ANQGSEA. This CDR3 spans 12 amino acids. V was clipped by 1 base and J by 4 bases, with 5 bases between them. This chain's CDR3 is CSVEVVGNTIYF. Written as DNA, the CDR3 is TGCAGCGTTGAAGTGGTAGGAAACACCATATATTTT.

This chain connects TRBV5-1 to TRBJ2-1; no reliable D call. Germline V gene lookup returns CDR1 SGHRS and CDR2 YFSETQ. V was pared by 0 bases and J by 5 bases, with 6 bases between. The CDR3 is 13 amino acids. The CDR3 spells CASSLVANNEQFF. In nucleotides, the CDR3 is TGCGCCAGCAGCTTGGTGGCGAACAATGAGCAGTTCTTC. Variable domain in full (rest from reference TRBV5-1 and TRBJ2-1): KAGVTQTPRYLIKTRGQQVTLSCSPISGHRSVSWYQQTPGQGLQFLFEYFSETQRNKGNFPGRFSGRQFSNSRSEMNVSTLELGDSALYLCASSLVANNEQFFGPGTRLTVL.

This clone was found a few times. The V gene is TRBV10-2, the J gene TRBJ2-5; TRBD2 matches at 7 bases. The CDR3 has 12 residues. The germline V gene has CDR1 WSHSY and CDR2 SAAADI. The ends lost 8 bases at V and 10 bases at J; junction bases unmatched: 10. In nucleotides, the CDR3 is TGCGCCAGCTCGCAGCGGGGAAGAGGCCAGTACTTC. It codes for CASSQRGRGQYF.

This clone was seen a few times. This rearrangement joins TRBV18 to TRBJ2-7, with 9 bases that match TRBD2. V trimming: 3 bases; J trimming: 4 bases; junction bases outside the gene matches: 10. The CDR3 has 16 residues. The germline V gene has CDR1 KGHSH and CDR2 LQKENI. In nucleotides, the CDR3 is TGTGCCAGCTCACCCCTGGGGATTAGCGGGGGTTACGAGCAGTACTTC. It encodes CASSPLGISGGYEQYF.

This chain joins TRBV15 and TRBJ2-5; 11 bases are a match to TRBD1. The end of the DNA fits TRBJ2-7 better, so the J call may be wrong. CDR1 and CDR2 from the germline V gene are LNHNV and YYDKDF (reference sequence). The CDR3 has 15 residues. CDR3 region: CATSRPGTGGSEQYF. The DNA for the CDR3 is TGTGCCACCAGCAGACCCGGGACAGGGGGTAGCGAGCAGTACTTC.